Below, 21 T cell receptor beta chains from the same sample are listed, as sequenced in a study of T cells in Graves' hyperthyroidism and ophthalmopathy. Amplified TCR beta CDR3 regions came from RNA transcripts. First-round RT-PCR with HTBI primers amplified the TCR CDR3 region. Each CDR3 protein is one row after TCRdb ran MiXCR on the multiplex PCR reads. This sample has hundreds of thousands of distinct CDR3 sequences, with over 35% found just once. The sample taken for sequencing was blood. These receptors all come from a man between 18 and 29 years old with Graves' hyperthyroidism.

Only a few counts were recorded for this clonotype. The chain recombines TRBV6-1 with TRBJ1-1, with a tentative D call TRBD1 (5 bases). The germline gives CDR1 MNHNS, CDR2 SASEGT. The CDR3 consists of 14 residues. Trimming left V 5 bases short and J 1 base short, with 11 bases between. CDR3 coding DNA: TGTGCCAGCAGTTACGCAGGGCCGAACACTGAAGCTTTCTTT. The encoded protein is CASSYAGPNTEAFF.

The chain has TRBV7-9 and TRBJ1-4; D uncertain. The CDR3 sequence is 15 residues long. Germline V gene sequence: CDR1 SEHNR, CDR2 FQNEAQ (reference sequence). V lost 5 bases, J lost 2 bases, and 12 bases lay in between. In nucleotides, the CDR3 is TGTGCCAGCAGCCCCAAGGGCCGGACTAATGAAAAACTGTTTTTT. Translating it yields CASSPKGRTNEKLFF. Drawing the rest from reference TRBV7-9 and TRBJ1-4, the complete variable domain is DTGVSQNPRHKITKRGQNVTFRCDPISEHNRLYWYRQTLGQGPEFLTYFQNEAQLEKSRLLSDRFSAERPKGSFSTLEIQRTEQGDSAMYLCASSPKGRTNEKLFFGSGTQLSVL.

V and J are TRBV7-2 and TRBJ2-5; 8 bases line up with TRBD1. Germline V lookup: CDR1 SGHTA, CDR2 FQGNSA. This CDR3 spans 17 amino acids. V lost 5 bases and J lost 4; bases outside the gene matches: 15. The CDR3 is CASSVPDRAGGRETQYF. The CDR3 region has the DNA TGTGCCAGCAGCGTCCCGGACAGGGCTGGTGGACGAGAGACCCAGTACTTC.

In this sample, this clonotype turned up many times. CDR3 sequence (DNA): TGTGCCAGCAGGCCCGGACAGGCTGGGGGTGGCTACACCTTC. Amino acids: CASRPGQAGGGYTF. The chain links TRBV12-3 or TRBV12-4 to TRBJ1-2, with 7 positions matching TRBD1. The V and J ends lost 6 bases and 7 bases, in that order; junction bases with no gene match: 11. The CDR3 is 14 amino acids.

This clonotype was seen more than once but under ten times. V and J are TRBV20-1 and TRBJ2-2; no firm D call. The CDR3 has 13 residues. The V gene's germline CDR1 is DFQATT and CDR2 SNEGSKA (reference sequence). V was cut by 4 bases and J by 4 bases, with 10 bases left in between. In DNA form, the CDR3 reads TGCAGTGCTAAACTATGGTCCACCGGGGAGCTGTTTTTT. This gives the protein CSAKLWSTGELFF.

In this sample, this clonotype turned up many times. CDR3 sequence: CAISESTAEAFF. Written as DNA, the CDR3 is TGTGCCATCAGTGAGTCCACAGCTGAAGCTTTCTTT. The gene calls are TRBV10-3 and TRBJ1-1; D is undetermined. Germline lookup yields CDR1 ENHRY and CDR2 SYGVKD. The germline V and J ends were trimmed by 0 bases and 6 bases, with 5 bases remaining between them. The CDR3 loop spans 12 amino acids.

Only a few counts were recorded for this clonotype. The gene calls are TRBV16 and TRBJ1-2; no clear D. Germline assignment: CDR1 KGHSY and CDR2 FQNENV. The V gene lost 5 bases and the J gene lost 4 bases, with 14 bases spanning the gap. The CDR3 has 14 amino acids. CDR3 coding DNA: TGTGCCAGCAGCACCAGCCCAGTCCGCTATGGCTACACCTTC. It translates to CASSTSPVRYGYTF.

This clonotype was picked up a small number of times. The chain combines TRBV7-9 with TRBJ2-5; D is uncertain. Trimming shortened V by 5 bases and J by 0 bases, and 13 bases separated the two germline ends. CDR3 size: 15 residues. Germline V lookup: CDR1 SEHNR, CDR2 FQNEAQ (reference sequence). CDR3 bases: TGTGCCAGCAGCCCTACCCCTTCGTACCAAGAGACCCAGTACTTC. Translation: CASSPTPSYQETQYF.

The chain employs TRBV7-9 and TRBJ1-1, with D maybe TRBD1 (6 bases). The germline V gene has CDR1 SEHNR and CDR2 FQNEAQ (reference sequence). V lost 5 bases and J lost 1, with 11 bases in between. The CDR3 extends over 14 amino acids. The CDR3 reads CASSGPGQNTEAFF. CDR3 nucleotides: TGTGCCAGCAGCGGGCCGGGACAGAACACTGAAGCTTTCTTT.

The J gene is TRBJ1-1, the V gene TRBV20-1, with a tentative D call TRBD1 (6 bases). The germline V gene encodes CDR1 DFQATT and CDR2 SNEGSKA (reference sequence). The germline V and J ends were trimmed by 6 bases and 2 bases, with 22 bases remaining between them. The CDR3 runs to 16 residues. DNA for the CDR3: TGCAGTGCCTCCACCTCTTACGGGGGGCTTAACACTGAAGCTTTCTTT. Its protein is CSASTSYGGLNTEAFF.

In nucleotides, the CDR3 is TGTGCCACCAGTGATCCTAACACACGACAGGGAATGACGATGAGCACTGAAGCTTTCTTT. It codes for CATSDPNTRQGMTMSTEAFF. This sequence joins TRBV24-1 and TRBJ1-1; TRBD1 matches 7 bases. J lost 4 bases, V lost 3 bases, and 22 bases had no gene match. Germline assignment: CDR1 KGHDR and CDR2 SFDVKD. This CDR3 has 20 residues.

This clonotype has at least ten counts. The rearrangement joins TRBV10-3 to TRBJ2-2; tentatively, D is TRBD2 (5 bases). CDR1 ENHRY and CDR2 SYGVKD come from the germline V gene. This CDR3 region has 15 residues. V was pared by 6 bases and J by 0 bases, with 11 bases between. CDR3 sequence (DNA): TGTGCCATCAGAGAGGCGGGCACGAACACCGGGGAGCTGTTTTTT. Translated: CAIREAGTNTGELFF.

Ten or more counts support this clonotype. The chain carries TRBV2 and TRBJ1-1; D uncertain. Germline CDR1 and CDR2: SNHLY and FYNNEI. The CDR3 consists of 11 residues. V dropped 2 bases and J dropped 7 bases, with 5 bases sitting between them. CDR3 residues: CASSESFEAFF. The CDR3 nucleotides are TGTGCCAGCAGTGAAAGTTTTGAAGCTTTCTTT.

Points on this clonotype: A read error is possible here, since a much larger clone lies one base away. The limits of the CDR3 on the DNA are not certain, so only TCRdb's listed CDR3 is given. The genes are TRBV29-1 and TRBJ1-2; the listed D gene, TRBD1, was not tested against the DNA. From germline, CDR1 is SQVTM and CDR2 ANQGSEA. The CDR3 sequence runs 12 residues, both termini included. The CDR3 loop reads CSGGQKNYGCTF.

In its sample, this clonotype was seen many times. The V call is TRBV19, the J call TRBJ1-5; D call uncertain. The germline gives CDR1 LNHDA, CDR2 SQIVND (reference sequence). Trimming pared 5 bases from V and 0 bases from J, leaving 8 bases between. This CDR3 is 14 amino acids long. The CDR3 DNA follows: TGTGCCAGTAGTCGGACGGCTAGCAATCAGCCCCAGCATTTT. It yields the protein CASSRTASNQPQHF.

There are a few counts of this clonotype. The chain couples TRBV5-1 to TRBJ2-5; D is unclear. CDR1 is SGHRS, CDR2 YFSETQ, per germline. V was trimmed by 7 bases and J by 1 base, leaving 11 bases between them. The CDR3 length is 13 residues. CDR3 coding DNA: TGCGCCAGCCGAGTTGAGGCCCAAGAGACCCAGTACTTC. This codes for CASRVEAQETQYF.

V usage is TRBV20-1 and J usage is TRBJ1-5; no firm D call. CDR1 is DFQATT and CDR2 is SNEGSKA in the germline V gene (reference sequence). The CDR3 covers 8 residues. V gave up 3 bases and J gave up 12 bases, with 3 bases separating them. The CDR3 region has the DNA TGCAGTGCTAGTCACCAGCATTTT. Translation: CSASHQHF.

At least ten counts were recorded for this clonotype. Its ends do not fully match the called genes, so a read error is possible. This chain uses TRBV9 with TRBJ2-7, with D maybe TRBD1 (6 bases). Germline V CDR1 and CDR2: SGDLS, YYNGEE. The CDR3 sequence is 14 residues long. The CDR3 nucleotides read TGCGCCAGCAGCTCCCCGGACAGAGCGTACGAGCAGTACTTC. It yields the protein CASSSPDRAYEQYF.

This clonotype came up many times. The rearrangement links TRBV9 to TRBJ1-4; D ambiguous. With 0 bases removed from V and 8 bases from J, the gap between germline ends came to 11 bases. Germline V gives CDR1 SGDLS, CDR2 YYNGEE. The CDR3 is 14 amino acids. CDR3 nucleotides: TGTGCCAGCAGCGTAGGAGAGGGCTGGGAAAAACTGTTTTTT. Translating it yields CASSVGEGWEKLFF.

This chain joins TRBV5-1 and TRBJ2-7; 8 positions match TRBD2. The CDR3 runs to 13 residues. CDR1 is SGHRS, CDR2 YFSETQ, per germline. V was clipped by 7 bases and J by 1 base; unmatched bases: 4. The CDR3, as DNA: TGCGCCAGCGGACTAGCTGCATCCTACGAGCAGTACTTC. It yields the protein CASGLAASYEQYF.

This CDR3 is CATWGGDNQPQHF. The CDR3 nucleotides read TGTGCCACCTGGGGAGGGGACAATCAGCCCCAGCATTTT. The rearrangement joins TRBV15 to TRBJ1-5, with a weak D call TRBD1 (5 bases). V was trimmed by 8 bases and J by 3 bases, leaving 11 bases between them. The CDR3 length is 13 residues. The germline V gene has CDR1 LNHNV and CDR2 YYDKDF (reference sequence). The whole variable domain, filled in from reference TRBV15 and TRBJ1-5, reads DAMVIQNPRYQVTQFGKPVTLSCSQTLNHNVMYWYQQKSSQAPKLLFHYYDKDFNNEADTPDNFQSRRPNTSFCFLDIRSPGLGDTAMYLCATWGGDNQPQHFGDGTRLSIL.